The 14 T cell receptor beta chains below were found in one sample sequenced in a study of response to subunit inactivated influenza vaccine. TCRdb called the RT-PCR reads again in MiXCR, with one record for every CDR3 protein. The table includes around 650,000 distinct CDR3 sequences, 15% to 18% detected once. Specimen: PBMCs from blood, collected 11 to 12 days after vaccination. The source is a man aged 50 to 60 who received an inactivated influenza vaccine.

The chain combines TRBV5-1 with TRBJ2-1, with no clear D. In germline, CDR1 is SGHRS, CDR2 YFSETQ. CDR3 length equals 11 residues. V was shortened by 0 bases and J by 10 bases, with 5 bases between the two germline ends. This CDR3 is CASSLDIEQFF. CDR3 in DNA: TGCGCCAGCAGCTTGGATATCGAGCAGTTCTTC.

This clonotype turned up a few times. J is TRBJ2-1 and V is TRBV7-9; 7 bases line up with TRBD2. The CDR3 covers 16 residues. V was clipped by 5 bases and J by 5 bases; unmatched bases: 12. The V gene's germline CDR1 is SEHNR and CDR2 FQNEAQ (reference sequence). The CDR3 DNA reads as TGTGCCAGCAGCAAAAGCGGGACCCTCTTTAACAATGAGCAGTTCTTC. This codes for CASSKSGTLFNNEQFF.

There are a few counts of this clonotype. This chain uses TRBV12-3 or TRBV12-4 with TRBJ1-2; D is ambiguous. This CDR3 has 14 amino acids. V was shortened by 6 bases and J by 4 bases, with 15 bases between the two germline ends. CDR3 sequence: CASRLSTEGYGYTF. The CDR3, as DNA: TGTGCCAGCAGACTATCTACTGAGGGCTATGGCTACACCTTC.

This clonotype was detected a few times. The junction differs from germline at one of its ends, possibly a read error. This chain uses TRBV15 with TRBJ2-7; a possible D gene is TRBD2 (6 bases). The CDR3 covers 14 residues. CDR1 and CDR2 from the germline V gene are LNHNV and YYDKDF (reference sequence). For the CDR3, the DNA is TGTGCCGCCAGCAACCGGGAGTCTCCCTACGAGCAGTACTTC. Translated, it gives CAASNRESPYEQYF.

This chain's CDR3 is CASSPGGQGFDQPQHF. DNA for the CDR3: TGTGCCAGCAGCCCCGGGGGCCAGGGGTTTGATCAGCCCCAGCATTTT. The rearrangement uses TRBV3-1 and TRBJ1-5, with D perhaps TRBD1 (6 bases). This CDR3 has 16 amino acids. V lost 4 bases and J lost 5, with 18 bases in between. Germline V CDR1 and CDR2: LGHDT, YNNKEL (reference sequence).

The genes are TRBV3-1 and TRBJ2-1; D is unclear. Per germline, CDR1 LGHDT and CDR2 YNNKEL (reference sequence). The CDR3 runs to 14 residues. The ends were cut back, 2 bases at V and 4 bases at J, with 9 bases in the middle. The CDR3 DNA sequence: TGTGCCAGCAGCCAATCGGGTCCTTACAATGAGCAGTTCTTC. Its translation: CASSQSGPYNEQFF.

The table lists this clonotype with a few counts. The chain is built from TRBV6-1 and TRBJ2-5; D remains ambiguous. V gave up 8 bases and J gave up 0 bases, with 13 bases separating them. The V gene's germline CDR1 is MNHNS and CDR2 SASEGT. The CDR3 extends over 14 amino acids. CDR3 residues: CASRETVYQETQYF. For the CDR3, the DNA is TGTGCCAGCCGAGAAACAGTGTACCAAGAGACCCAGTACTTC.

The chain employs TRBV12-3 or TRBV12-4 and TRBJ2-1, with no clear D. V dropped 0 bases and J dropped 0 bases, with 6 bases sitting between them. The CDR3 has 15 amino acids. The CDR3 spells CASSLAYGSYNEQFF. The CDR3 coding sequence is TGTGCCAGCAGTTTAGCGTACGGCTCCTACAATGAGCAGTTCTTC.

The rearrangement links TRBV5-4 to TRBJ1-1; no reliable D call. The CDR3 extends over 12 amino acids. V was clipped by 4 bases and J by 7 bases, with 11 bases between them. CDR1 and CDR2 (germline): SGHNT, YYREEE (reference sequence). DNA of the CDR3: TGTGCCAGCAGCACCGGACGGTATGAAGCTTTCTTT. Translated, it gives CASSTGRYEAFF.

This clonotype was detected many times. The chain combines TRBV4-3 with TRBJ2-3; 10 bases fit TRBD2. Germline V gene sequence: CDR1 LGHNA, CDR2 YSLEER. Losses at the gene ends were 0 bases for V and 7 bases for J; bases not matched to a gene: 10. The CDR3 has 17 amino acids. CDR3 sequence: CASSQDRASGRSNTQYF. The DNA for the CDR3 is TGCGCCAGCAGCCAAGATAGGGCTAGCGGGAGATCAAATACGCAGTATTTT.

A word on this clonotype: A junction end diverges from the germline sequence, so it may reflect a read error. The genes are TRBV18 and TRBJ2-5; D is unresolved. Germline-derived CDR1 and CDR2 are KGHSH and LQKENI. The CDR3 spans 11 residues. The CDR3 protein is CASSRQESQYF. The CDR3, as DNA: TGTGCCAGCTCACGCCAAGAGTCCCAGTACTTC.

A few counts support this clonotype. The chain recombines TRBV4-3 with TRBJ1-1; 7 nucleotides match TRBD1. Germline trimming cut 9 bases from V and 0 bases from J; bases unmatched to any gene: 10. Germline V gene lookup returns CDR1 LGHNA and CDR2 YSLEER. The CDR3 runs 15 residues. CDR3 region: CASTTGQFMNTEAFF. The CDR3 nucleotides read TGCGCCAGTACGACGGGACAGTTCATGAACACTGAAGCTTTCTTT.

The V gene is TRBV28, the J gene TRBJ2-1; 8 bases match TRBD2. Germline V CDR1 and CDR2: MDHEN, SYDVKM. The J segment lost 5 bases and the V segment lost 5 bases, leaving 5 bases of the junction unmatched. The CDR3 runs to 14 residues. CDR3: CASSPLAVDNEQFF. CDR3 nucleotide sequence: TGTGCCAGCAGTCCACTAGCGGTGGACAATGAGCAGTTCTTC.

The chain links TRBV15 to TRBJ2-7, with 12 positions matching TRBD1. The CDR3 is made up of 15 amino acids. CDR1 LNHNV and CDR2 YYDKDF come from the germline V gene (reference sequence). The V segment lost 5 bases and the J segment 3 bases; nucleotides outside the gene matches: 5. The CDR3 loop is CATSEGTGGYYEQYF. In DNA, the CDR3 is TGTGCCACCAGCGAAGGGACAGGGGGCTACTACGAGCAGTACTTC.